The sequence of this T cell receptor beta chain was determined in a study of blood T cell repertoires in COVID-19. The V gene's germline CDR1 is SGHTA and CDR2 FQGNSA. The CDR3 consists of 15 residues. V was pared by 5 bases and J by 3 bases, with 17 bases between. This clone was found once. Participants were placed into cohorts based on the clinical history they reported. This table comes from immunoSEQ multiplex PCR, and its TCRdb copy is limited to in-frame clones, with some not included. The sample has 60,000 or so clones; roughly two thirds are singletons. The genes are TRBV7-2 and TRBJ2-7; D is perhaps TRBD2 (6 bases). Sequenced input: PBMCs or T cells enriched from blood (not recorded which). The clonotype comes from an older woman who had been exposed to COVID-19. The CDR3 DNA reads TGTGCCAGCAGCCCCCAGCGGGTCCCCCTCTACGAGCAGTACTTC. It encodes CASSPQRVPLYEQYF. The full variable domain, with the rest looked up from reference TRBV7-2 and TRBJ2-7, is GAGVSQSPSNKVTEKGKDVELRCDPISGHTALYWYRQSLGQGLEFLIYFQGNSAPDKSGLPSDRFSAERTGGSVSTLTIQRTQQEDSAVYLCASSPQRVPLYEQYFGPGTRLTVT.